The clone carrying this T cell receptor (beta chain) was seen only once. Clones were sequenced by immunoSEQ multiplex PCR, and TCRdb holds only the in-frame ones, with some missing. The table has 130,000 or so clones, approximately 81% seen once. These data come from a study of blood T cell repertoires in COVID-19. Turning to the study itself: Italy, Spain and the United States were the sources of the convalescent and acute COVID-19 samples. T cells, B-cell-depleted T cells, or PBMCs supplied cDNA or gDNA.

Looked up from germline, CDR1 is SGHRS and CDR2 is YFSETQ. The junction had 4 bases not matched to a gene; V was cut back by 5 bases and J by 4 bases. The CDR3 is 13 amino acids. Sample: peripheral blood. The chain recombines TRBV5-1 with TRBJ1-1; TRBD1 matches at 8 bases. The receptor was derived from a man aged 55 to 70 with acute or convalescent COVID-19. The CDR3 DNA reads as TGCGCCAGCAGAGGACAGGGAGGCACTGAAGCTTTCTTT. The encoded protein is CASRGQGGTEAFF.